This T cell receptor beta chain stems from a study of T cells after posttransplantation cyclophosphamide. The table came from immunoSEQ multiplex PCR; TCRdb's copy has only in-frame clones and leaves some out. The data show roughly 4,000 clones, approximately 59% seen once. Peripheral blood was collected from the related graft donor on the marrow donation day. Germline CDR1 is SNHLY and CDR2 is FYNNEI. The CDR3 has 16 amino acids. V lost 4 bases, J lost 5 bases, and 7 bases stayed unmatched. Overall study findings and caveats: Later post-transplant blood repertoires were often dominated by donor CD8+ memory clones. TRB clonality was highly associated with recipient CMV seropositivity and reactivation. Blood and skin or GI T cell repertoires showed limited TRB overlap.

In regard to this clone: As yet, its antigen is unknown.

Sequencing was performed on memory CD8+ T cells sorted from blood. The gene calls are TRBV2 and TRBJ2-5; 13 bases fit TRBD2. This clonotype originated in a man aged 30 to 39 in good health and a related stem cell transplant donor. CDR3 loop: CASSGKTSGGAETQYF. For the CDR3, the DNA is TGTGCCAGCAGTGGGAAAACTAGCGGGGGGGCGGAGACCCAGTACTTC.